Presented here are 30 T cell receptor beta chains from one specimen sequenced in a study of CD49a tissue-resident CD8 T cells in human skin. The data were produced by immunoSEQ multiplex PCR, yet TCRdb's version contains in-frame clones alone and is incomplete. Among about 300 clones listed, more than 75% were seen once. The sequenced sample consisted of CLA- CD8+ effector memory T cells sorted from blood. The receptor source for this set is a human donor in good health.

The V and J genes are TRBV6-1 and TRBJ1-1; D is unclear. Trimming took off 2 bases at V and 5 bases at J, with 9 bases between the two ends. Germline V gene data show CDR1 as MNHNS and CDR2 as SASEGT. CDR3 length equals 13 residues. The CDR3 here is CASSELESTEAFF. The CDR3 DNA reads TGTGCCAGCAGTGAATTGGAGAGTACTGAAGCTTTCTTT.

The V gene is TRBV11-2, the J gene TRBJ2-1; perhaps TRBD1 as D (5 bases). The germline gives CDR1 SGHAT, CDR2 FQNNGV. V was clipped by 1 base and J by 2 bases, with 12 bases between them. The CDR3 totals 16 residues. CDR3 sequence: CASSLGTPRPYNEQFF. The CDR3 DNA follows: TGTGCCAGCAGCTTAGGGACACCGCGACCCTACAATGAGCAGTTCTTC. Full variable domain (remainder filled in from reference TRBV11-2 and TRBJ2-1): EAGVAQSPRYKIIEKRQSVAFWCNPISGHATLYWYQQILGQGPKLLIQFQNNGVVDDSQLPKDRFSAERLKGVDSTLKIQPAKLEDSAVYLCASSLGTPRPYNEQFFGPGTRLTVL.

This chain joins TRBV30 and TRBJ1-1; the D gene is possibly TRBD1 (5 bases). V was trimmed by 0 bases and J by 0 bases, leaving 8 bases between them. Germline assignment: CDR1 GTSNPN and CDR2 SVGIG (reference sequence). The CDR3 is 14 amino acids. DNA for the CDR3: TGTGCCTGGAGTGTGGGCAGGGTGAACACTGAAGCTTTCTTT. Translation: CAWSVGRVNTEAFF.

The CDR3 nucleotides are TGTGCCAGCAGACTACTAGCGGCTACGAGCACAGATACGCAGTATTTT. This gives the protein CASRLLAATSTDTQYF. V usage is TRBV27 and J usage is TRBJ2-3; 8 bases agree with TRBD2. The CDR3 length is 16 residues. The V gene end was trimmed by 6 bases and the J gene end by 0 bases; junction bases not matched to a gene: 8. The germline CDR1 and CDR2 sequences are MNHEY and SMNVEV (reference sequence).

The V gene is TRBV9, the J gene TRBJ1-1; D is undetermined. CDR3 size: 15 residues. Between the trimmed V and J ends, which lost 3 bases and 1 base, there was a span of 13 bases. From germline, CDR1 is SGDLS and CDR2 YYNGEE. CDR3 nucleotide sequence: TGTGCCAGCAGCGCAACAAGGAGCCGGAACACTGAAGCTTTCTTT. Translating it yields CASSATRSRNTEAFF.

This clone was picked up a small number of times. The chain joins TRBV5-8 to TRBJ2-7; weak D call: TRBD2 (6 bases). Germline V lookup: CDR1 SGHTS, CDR2 YDEGEE. Trimming pared 1 base from V and 8 bases from J, leaving 19 bases between. The CDR3 is 15 residues long. The CDR3 sequence: CASSLPPGANFQQYF. As DNA, the CDR3 is TGTGCCAGCAGCTTGCCCCCGGGAGCAAATTTCCAGCAGTACTTC.

There are a few counts of this clone. The chain couples TRBV7-8 to TRBJ2-1; 10 positions agree with TRBD2. In germline, CDR1 is SGHVS, CDR2 FQNEAQ. The CDR3 totals 16 residues. With V trimmed by 1 base and J by 9 bases, 9 bases remained unmatched. The CDR3 DNA follows: TGTGCCAGCAGCTTAGGTCCTAGCGGGAGTCAGCGTGAGCAGTTCTTC. Its translation: CASSLGPSGSQREQFF.

The chain carries TRBV5-6 and TRBJ1-6, with unresolved D. There are 14 residues in the CDR3. Germline V gives CDR1 SGHDT, CDR2 YYEEEE. V lost 4 bases and J 10 bases, leaving 15 bases between the germline ends. CDR3: CASSTGWGGSPLHF. The CDR3 DNA reads TGTGCCAGCAGCACGGGGTGGGGAGGCTCACCCCTCCACTTT.

The rearrangement joins TRBV19 to TRBJ1-1; 9 positions agree with TRBD1. The CDR3 covers 15 residues. From germline, CDR1 is LNHDA and CDR2 SQIVND (reference sequence). V lost 4 bases, J lost 1 base, and 4 bases stayed unmatched. The CDR3, as DNA: TGTGCCAGTAGTACGTCGGACAGGGGGAACACTGAAGCTTTCTTT. It codes for CASSTSDRGNTEAFF.

The V gene is TRBV6-6, the J gene TRBJ2-1; 10 bases line up with TRBD2. The CDR3 length is 15 residues. Germline trimming cut 6 bases from V and 4 bases from J; bases unmatched to any gene: 6. Per the germline V gene, CDR1 is MNHNY and CDR2 is SVGAGI (reference sequence). The CDR3 region has the DNA TGTGCCAGCAGCTACGGGACTAGCGCTTACAATGAGCAGTTCTTC. Translated: CASSYGTSAYNEQFF.

For this clone: Germline is not matched at one junction end, which may reflect a read error. V gene TRBV6-5 combines with J gene TRBJ2-1; 7 bases match TRBD2. The CDR3 runs to 13 residues. Per germline, CDR1 MNHEY and CDR2 SVGAGI. CDR3 in DNA: TGTGCCAGCAGTTACGCCCCCGGGACTACCTGGATCTTC. Translated, it gives CASSYAPGTTWIF.

This clone was seen a few times. The chain couples TRBV7-9 to TRBJ2-2; no clear D. Germline CDR1 and CDR2: SEHNR and FQNEAQ (reference sequence). The V end was cut by 1 base, the J end by 1 base, with 7 bases between. The CDR3 loop spans 15 amino acids. The CDR3 loop reads CASSLVRQNTGELFF. The CDR3 DNA sequence: TGTGCCAGCAGCTTAGTGCGGCAGAACACCGGGGAGCTGTTTTTT. Based on the CDR3 plus reference TRBV7-9 and TRBJ2-2, the full variable domain is DTGVSQNPRHKITKRGQNVTFRCDPISEHNRLYWYRQTLGQGPEFLTYFQNEAQLEKSRLLSDRFSAERPKGSFSTLEIQRTEQGDSAMYLCASSLVRQNTGELFFGEGSRLTVL.

This chain links TRBV4-1 with TRBJ1-4; D may be TRBD1 (6 bases). CDR3 length: 16 amino acids. The V end lost 4 bases, the J end lost 5 bases, and 17 bases lay between the germline ends. Germline V lookup: CDR1 MGHRA, CDR2 YSYEKL. CDR3 bases: TGCGCCAGCAGCCGAAATACGGACAGACGAAATGAAAAACTGTTTTTT. Its protein is CASSRNTDRRNEKLFF.

This chain uses TRBV25-1 with TRBJ2-5, with D maybe TRBD1 (6 bases). The CDR3 is 14 residues long. V lost 8 bases, J lost 10 bases, and 23 bases lay in between. CDR1 and CDR2 (germline): MGHDK, SYGVNS. Written as DNA, the CDR3 is TGTGCCAGCGCAACAAACAGGGACACGGATTTCCAGTACTTC. Encoded protein: CASATNRDTDFQYF.

The genes are TRBV7-3 and TRBJ1-1, with D perhaps TRBD1 (5 bases). V gave up 5 bases and J gave up 3 bases, with 13 bases separating them. The CDR3 is 14 amino acids. CDR1 is SGHTA, CDR2 FQGTGA, per germline. The CDR3: CASSPTARDTEAFF. CDR3 coding DNA: TGTGCCAGCAGCCCGACAGCTAGGGACACTGAAGCTTTCTTT.

CDR3 protein: CASSDSPSGTDTQYF. CDR3 coding DNA: TGTGCCAGCAGTGACTCGCCTAGCGGCACAGATACGCAGTATTTT. The chain carries TRBV6-4 and TRBJ2-3; weak D call: TRBD2 (6 bases). Trimming removed 0 bases from V and 1 base from J, with 8 bases in between. The CDR3 contains 15 residues. Germline V CDR1 and CDR2: MRHNA, SNTAGT.

The chain combines TRBV10-3 with TRBJ2-2; TRBD2 agrees at 10 bases. Germline values: CDR1 ENHRY, CDR2 SYGVKD. Trimming removed 10 bases from V and 0 bases from J; junction bases left unmatched: 11. The CDR3 sequence is 17 residues long. The CDR3 nucleotides are TGTGCCACCCCACCCCCTAGCGGGGGATCGAACACCGGGGAGCTGTTTTTT. It encodes CATPPPSGGSNTGELFF.

This chain joins TRBV4-1 and TRBJ2-3, with TRBD1 matching over 8 bases. Trimming cost V 1 base and J 2 bases; bases outside gene matches: 2. Germline CDR1 is MGHRA and CDR2 is YSYEKL. The CDR3 extends over 15 amino acids. Here the CDR3 DNA reads TGCGCCAGCAGCCAAGGACAGGGGCACACAGATACGCAGTATTTT. Translation gives CASSQGQGHTDTQYF.

The chain is built from TRBV25-1 and TRBJ1-3; no reliable D call. In germline, CDR1 is MGHDK, CDR2 SYGVNS. The CDR3 has 16 amino acids. Trimming pared 2 bases from V and 0 bases from J, leaving 11 bases between. CDR3: CASSEITLVSGNTIYF. The CDR3 nucleotides read TGTGCCAGCAGTGAAATTACTTTGGTCTCTGGAAACACCATATATTTT.

The V call is TRBV7-3, the J call TRBJ2-1, with D unresolved. The germline V gene encodes CDR1 SGHTA and CDR2 FQGTGA. The CDR3 runs to 13 residues. Deletions cut 2 bases from V and 5 bases from J, with 7 bases between. CDR3 nucleotide sequence: TGTGCCAGCAGCTTAGGCCCAGACAATGAGCAGTTCTTC. Translation: CASSLGPDNEQFF. The full variable domain, its missing parts supplied by reference TRBV7-3 and TRBJ2-1, is GAGVSQTPSNKVTEKGKYVELRCDPISGHTALYWYRQSLGQGPEFLIYFQGTGAADDSGLPNDRFFAVRPEGSVSTLKIQRTERGDSAVYLCASSLGPDNEQFFGPGTRLTVL.

This clone showed up just once. V and J are TRBV7-8 and TRBJ1-1; the match to TRBD1 covers 7 bases. This CDR3 region has 14 residues. Trimming took 5 bases from V and 5 from J; bases not matched to a gene: 8. Germline V gene data show CDR1 as SGHVS and CDR2 as FQNEAQ. In DNA, the CDR3 is TGTGCCAGCAGCCCCTTGAGGGGGCGAACTGAAGCTTTCTTT. It is translated as CASSPLRGRTEAFF.

The V and J genes are TRBV6-1 and TRBJ1-1, with TRBD1 as a possible D gene (6 bases). This CDR3 spans 19 amino acids. Germline assignment: CDR1 MNHNS and CDR2 SASEGT. The V end was cut by 1 base, the J end by 0 bases, with 21 bases between. The CDR3 region is CASSEGPGGGFGLNTEAFF. In DNA, the CDR3 is TGTGCCAGCAGTGAAGGTCCGGGGGGCGGTTTTGGGTTGAACACTGAAGCTTTCTTT.

The chain joins TRBV27 to TRBJ2-3; 10 nucleotides agree with TRBD2. Germline assignment: CDR1 MNHEY and CDR2 SMNVEV (reference sequence). The CDR3 extends over 17 amino acids. J lost 6 bases, V lost 6 bases, and 15 bases had no gene match. The CDR3 sequence: CASSPEGLATPRDTQYF. CDR3 coding DNA: TGTGCCAGCAGCCCTGAGGGACTAGCGACCCCTCGGGATACGCAGTATTTT.

This chain uses TRBV25-1 with TRBJ1-5, with 8 bases matching TRBD1. The CDR3 sequence is 16 residues long. Looked up from germline, CDR1 is MGHDK and CDR2 is SYGVNS. With V trimmed by 3 bases and J by 4 bases, 8 bases remained unmatched. In DNA, the CDR3 is TGTGCCAGCAGTGACTCTCCGGGACAGGAGAATCAGCCCCAGCATTTT. Amino acids: CASSDSPGQENQPQHF.

The gene calls are TRBV10-3 and TRBJ1-5; weak D call: TRBD1 (5 bases). The CDR3 is 16 amino acids. Trimming pared 10 bases from V and 2 bases from J, leaving 21 bases between. Germline V gene sequence: CDR1 ENHRY, CDR2 SYGVKD. CDR3 nucleotides: TGTGCCACCGCCCAGGGACTGGGGGAAGGCAATCAGCCCCAGCATTTT. It encodes CATAQGLGEGNQPQHF.

There are a few counts of this clone. The chain joins TRBV6-6 to TRBJ2-1, with TRBD1 matching 8 bases. Germline loops: CDR1 MNHNY, CDR2 SVGAGI (reference sequence). After removal of 10 bases from V and 8 bases from J, the junction contained 4 bases not matched to a gene. The CDR3 runs to 11 residues. CDR3 in amino acids: CATLTGDEQFF. The DNA of the CDR3 is TGTGCCACCCTGACAGGGGATGAGCAGTTCTTC.

The V call is TRBV4-1, the J call TRBJ2-7; 10 bases agree with TRBD2. This CDR3 comprises 15 residues. V gave up 4 bases and J gave up 5 bases; unmatched junction bases: 8. Germline V gene data show CDR1 as MGHRA and CDR2 as YSYEKL. CDR3 sequence: CASSLSGTSENEQYF. The CDR3 DNA sequence: TGCGCCAGCAGCCTCAGCGGGACTAGCGAAAACGAGCAGTACTTC.

The chain is built from TRBV6-1 and TRBJ2-7; D not resolved. CDR1 is MNHNS, CDR2 SASEGT, per germline. V lost 2 bases, J lost 1 base, and 12 bases lay in between. The CDR3 has 15 residues. In DNA form, the CDR3 reads TGTGCCAGCAGTGAACAGAGAGAGAGGTCCTACGAGCAGTACTTC. Its protein is CASSEQRERSYEQYF.

V and J are TRBV10-3 and TRBJ2-1; 8 nucleotides match TRBD1. The CDR3 is made up of 14 amino acids. Germline values: CDR1 ENHRY, CDR2 SYGVKD. The ends lost 10 bases at V and 0 bases at J; junction bases unmatched: 5. DNA for the CDR3: TGTGCCACCGATCAGGGGGCCTCCTACAATGAGCAGTTCTTC. It yields the protein CATDQGASYNEQFF.

This chain joins TRBV29-1 and TRBJ1-2, with 9 bases fitting TRBD1. The trim removed 6 bases at V and 5 bases at J, leaving 13 bases unmatched. The CDR3 loop spans 15 amino acids. From germline, CDR1 is SQVTM and CDR2 ANQGSEA. CDR3 region: CSVDDWDRVGYGYTF. CDR3 DNA: TGCAGCGTCGATGACTGGGACAGGGTAGGGTATGGCTACACCTTC.